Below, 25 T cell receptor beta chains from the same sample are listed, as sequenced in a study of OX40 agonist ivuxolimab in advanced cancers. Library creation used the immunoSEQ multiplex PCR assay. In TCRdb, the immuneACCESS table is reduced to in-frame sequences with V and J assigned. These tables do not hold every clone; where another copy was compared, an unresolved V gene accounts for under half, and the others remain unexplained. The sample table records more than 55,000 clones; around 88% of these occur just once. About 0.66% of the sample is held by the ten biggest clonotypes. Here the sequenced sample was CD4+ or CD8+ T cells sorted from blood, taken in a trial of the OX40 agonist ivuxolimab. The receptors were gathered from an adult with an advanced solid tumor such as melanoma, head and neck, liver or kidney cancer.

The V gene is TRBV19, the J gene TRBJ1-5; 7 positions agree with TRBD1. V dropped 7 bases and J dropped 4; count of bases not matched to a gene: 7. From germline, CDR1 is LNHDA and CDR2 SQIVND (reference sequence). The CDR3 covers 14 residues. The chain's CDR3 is CASNPGQANQPQHF. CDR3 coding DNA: TGTGCCAGTAACCCTGGACAGGCAAATCAGCCCCAGCATTTT.

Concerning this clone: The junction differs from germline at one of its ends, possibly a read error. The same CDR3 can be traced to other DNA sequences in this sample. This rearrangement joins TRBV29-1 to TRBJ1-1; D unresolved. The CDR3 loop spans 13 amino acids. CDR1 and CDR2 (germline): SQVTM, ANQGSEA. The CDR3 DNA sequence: TGCAGCGTTGAACGGCAGGAGAACACTGAAGCCTTCTTT. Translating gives CSVERQENTEAFF.

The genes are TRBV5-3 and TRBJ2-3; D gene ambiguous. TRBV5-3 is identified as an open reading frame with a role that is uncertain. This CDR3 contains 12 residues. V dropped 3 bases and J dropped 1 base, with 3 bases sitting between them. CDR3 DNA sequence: TGTGCCAGAAGCTCCGGCACAGATACGCAGTATTTT. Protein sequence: CARSSGTDTQYF.

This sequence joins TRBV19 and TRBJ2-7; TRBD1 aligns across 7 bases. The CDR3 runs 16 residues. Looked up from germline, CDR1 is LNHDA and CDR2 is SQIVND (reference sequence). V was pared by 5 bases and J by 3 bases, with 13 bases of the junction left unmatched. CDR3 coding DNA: TGTGCCAGTAGTGCCACGGGGACAGCTAAACACTACGAGCAGTACTTC. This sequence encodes CASSATGTAKHYEQYF.

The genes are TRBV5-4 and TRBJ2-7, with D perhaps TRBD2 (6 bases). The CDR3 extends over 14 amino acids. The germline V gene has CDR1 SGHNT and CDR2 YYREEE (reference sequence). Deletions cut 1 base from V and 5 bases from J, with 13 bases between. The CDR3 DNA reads TGTGCCAGCAGCTTGTTAGGACTATTCAACGAGCAGTACTTC. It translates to CASSLLGLFNEQYF.

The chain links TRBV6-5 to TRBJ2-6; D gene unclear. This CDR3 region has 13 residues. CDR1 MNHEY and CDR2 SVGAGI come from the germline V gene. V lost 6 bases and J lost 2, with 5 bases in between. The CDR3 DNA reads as TGTGCCAGCAGACCCGCTGGGGCCAACGTCCTGACTTTC. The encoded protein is CASRPAGANVLTF.

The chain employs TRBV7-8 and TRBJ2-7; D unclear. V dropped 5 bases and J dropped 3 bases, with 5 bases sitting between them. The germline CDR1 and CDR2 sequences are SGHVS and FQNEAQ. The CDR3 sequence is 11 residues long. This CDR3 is CASSLNYEQYF. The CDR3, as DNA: TGTGCCAGCAGCCTGAACTACGAGCAGTACTTC.

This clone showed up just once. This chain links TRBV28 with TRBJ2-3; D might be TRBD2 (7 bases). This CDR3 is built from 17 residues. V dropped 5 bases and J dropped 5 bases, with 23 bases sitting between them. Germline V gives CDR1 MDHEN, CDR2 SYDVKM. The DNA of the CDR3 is TGTGCCAGCAGTCAAAGGAGGGGGAGGGGGACCGGAGATACGCAGTATTTT. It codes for CASSQRRGRGTGDTQYF.

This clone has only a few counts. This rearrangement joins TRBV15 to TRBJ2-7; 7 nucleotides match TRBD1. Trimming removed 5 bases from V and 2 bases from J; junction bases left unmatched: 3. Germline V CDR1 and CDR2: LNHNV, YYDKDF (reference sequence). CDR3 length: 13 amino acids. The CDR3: CATSRTGAYEQYF. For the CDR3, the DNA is TGTGCCACCAGCCGGACAGGCGCCTACGAGCAGTACTTC. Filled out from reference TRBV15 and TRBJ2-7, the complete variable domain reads DAMVIQNPRYQVTQFGKPVTLSCSQTLNHNVMYWYQQKSSQAPKLLFHYYDKDFNNEADTPDNFQSRRPNTSFCFLDIRSPGLGDTAMYLCATSRTGAYEQYFGPGTRLTVT.

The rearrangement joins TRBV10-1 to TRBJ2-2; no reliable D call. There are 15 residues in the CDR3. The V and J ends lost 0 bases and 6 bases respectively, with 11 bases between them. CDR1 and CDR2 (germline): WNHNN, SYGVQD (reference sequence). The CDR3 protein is CASSESDPGAGELFF. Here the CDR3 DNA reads TGCGCCAGCAGTGAGTCAGACCCGGGTGCCGGGGAGCTGTTTTTT.

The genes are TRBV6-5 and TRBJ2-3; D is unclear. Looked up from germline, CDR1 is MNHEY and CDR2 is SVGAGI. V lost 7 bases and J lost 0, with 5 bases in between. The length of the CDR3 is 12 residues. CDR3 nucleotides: TGTGCCAGCATGGACAGCACAGATACGCAGTATTTT. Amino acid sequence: CASMDSTDTQYF.

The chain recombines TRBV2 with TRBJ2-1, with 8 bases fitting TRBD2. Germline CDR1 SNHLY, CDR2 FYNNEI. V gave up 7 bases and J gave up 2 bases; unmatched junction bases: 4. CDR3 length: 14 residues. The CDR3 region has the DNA TGTGCCAGCAATCCGGGACTAGCCTACAATGAGCAGTTCTTC. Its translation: CASNPGLAYNEQFF.

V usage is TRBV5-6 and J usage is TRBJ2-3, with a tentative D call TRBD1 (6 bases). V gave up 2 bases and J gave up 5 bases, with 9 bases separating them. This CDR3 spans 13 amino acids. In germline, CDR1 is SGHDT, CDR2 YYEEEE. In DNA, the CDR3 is TGTGCCAGCAGCTTTACAGGGCGAGATACGCAGTATTTT. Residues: CASSFTGRDTQYF.

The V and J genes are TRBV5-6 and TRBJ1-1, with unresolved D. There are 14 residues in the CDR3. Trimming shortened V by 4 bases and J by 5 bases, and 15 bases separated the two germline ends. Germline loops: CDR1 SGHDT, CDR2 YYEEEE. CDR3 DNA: TGTGCCAGCAGCCGTGGCACCTCGGGGACTGAAGCTTTCTTT. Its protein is CASSRGTSGTEAFF.

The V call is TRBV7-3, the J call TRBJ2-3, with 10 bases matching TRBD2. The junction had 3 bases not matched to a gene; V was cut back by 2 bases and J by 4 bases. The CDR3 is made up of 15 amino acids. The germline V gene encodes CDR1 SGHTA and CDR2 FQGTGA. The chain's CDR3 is CASSLLAGAADTQYF. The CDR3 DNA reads TGTGCCAGCAGCTTACTAGCGGGAGCCGCAGATACGCAGTATTTT.

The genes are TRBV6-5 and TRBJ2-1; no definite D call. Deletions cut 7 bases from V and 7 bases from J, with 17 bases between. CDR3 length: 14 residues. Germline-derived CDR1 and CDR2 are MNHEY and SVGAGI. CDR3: CASKVVAGLNEQFF. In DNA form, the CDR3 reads TGTGCCAGCAAGGTTGTGGCTGGTCTAAATGAGCAGTTCTTC.

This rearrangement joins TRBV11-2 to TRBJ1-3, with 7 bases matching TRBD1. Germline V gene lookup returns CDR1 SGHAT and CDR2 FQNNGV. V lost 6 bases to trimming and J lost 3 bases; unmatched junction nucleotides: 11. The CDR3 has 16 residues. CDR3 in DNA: TGTGCCAGCAGTTCAGGGAGGGGGCGCGTTGGAAACACCATATATTTT. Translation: CASSSGRGRVGNTIYF. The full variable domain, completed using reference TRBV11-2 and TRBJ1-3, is EAGVAQSPRYKIIEKRQSVAFWCNPISGHATLYWYQQILGQGPKLLIQFQNNGVVDDSQLPKDRFSAERLKGVDSTLKIQPAKLEDSAVYLCASSSGRGRVGNTIYFGEGSWLTVV.

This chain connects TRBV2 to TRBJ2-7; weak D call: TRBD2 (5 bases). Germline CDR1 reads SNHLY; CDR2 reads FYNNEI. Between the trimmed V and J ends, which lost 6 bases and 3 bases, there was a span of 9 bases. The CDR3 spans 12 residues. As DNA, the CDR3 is TGTGCCAGCAGATCTGAGGGCTACGAGCAGTACTTC. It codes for CASRSEGYEQYF.

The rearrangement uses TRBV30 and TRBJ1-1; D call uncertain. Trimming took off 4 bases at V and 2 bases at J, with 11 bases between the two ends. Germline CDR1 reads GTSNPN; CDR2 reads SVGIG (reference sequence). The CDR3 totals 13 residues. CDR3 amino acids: CAWTNRGNTEAFF. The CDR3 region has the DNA TGTGCCTGGACAAACCGGGGTAACACTGAAGCTTTCTTT.

The CDR3 DNA reads TGTGCCAGCAGCGTCGGGACTCCCTACGAGCAGTACTTC. Residues: CASSVGTPYEQYF. This chain uses TRBV7-6 with TRBJ2-7, with D possibly matching TRBD2 (6 bases). This CDR3 has 13 amino acids. Deletions cut 5 bases from V and 2 bases from J, with 10 bases between. Germline loops: CDR1 SGHVS, CDR2 FNYEAQ.

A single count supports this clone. The CDR3: CASSLTGTSGSQFSYNEQFF. CDR3 in DNA: TGCGCCAGCAGCTTGACCGGGACTAGCGGGAGTCAGTTCTCCTACAATGAGCAGTTCTTC. The V and J genes are TRBV5-1 and TRBJ2-1; TRBD2 agrees at 14 bases. The CDR3 contains 20 residues. CDR1 SGHRS and CDR2 YFSETQ come from the germline V gene. Germline trimming cut 1 base from V and 0 bases from J; bases unmatched to any gene: 9.

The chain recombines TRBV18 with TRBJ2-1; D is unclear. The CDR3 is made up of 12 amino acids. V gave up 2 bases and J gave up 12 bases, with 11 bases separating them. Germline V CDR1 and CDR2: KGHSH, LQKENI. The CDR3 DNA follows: TGTGCCAGCTCACCAGGGCCAATGGGGCAGTTCTTC. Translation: CASSPGPMGQFF.

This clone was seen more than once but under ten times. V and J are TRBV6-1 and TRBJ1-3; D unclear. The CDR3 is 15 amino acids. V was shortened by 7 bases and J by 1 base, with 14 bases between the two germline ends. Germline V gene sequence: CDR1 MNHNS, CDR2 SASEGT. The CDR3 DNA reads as TGTGCCAGCACCCGAACAGTTCTATCTGGAAACACCATATATTTT. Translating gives CASTRTVLSGNTIYF.

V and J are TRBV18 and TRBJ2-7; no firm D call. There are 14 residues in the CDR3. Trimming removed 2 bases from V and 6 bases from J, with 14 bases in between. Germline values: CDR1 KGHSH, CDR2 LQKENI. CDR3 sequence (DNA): TGTGCCAGCTCACCAGGGCTCGATATAGGCGAGCAGTACTTC. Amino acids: CASSPGLDIGEQYF.

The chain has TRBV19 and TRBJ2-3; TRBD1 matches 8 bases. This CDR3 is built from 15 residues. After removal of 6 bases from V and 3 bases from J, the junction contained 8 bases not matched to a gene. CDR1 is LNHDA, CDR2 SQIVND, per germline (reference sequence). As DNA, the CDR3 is TGTGCCAGTAGAAACAGGGGGGTGTGGACAGATACGCAGTATTTT. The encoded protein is CASRNRGVWTDTQYF.